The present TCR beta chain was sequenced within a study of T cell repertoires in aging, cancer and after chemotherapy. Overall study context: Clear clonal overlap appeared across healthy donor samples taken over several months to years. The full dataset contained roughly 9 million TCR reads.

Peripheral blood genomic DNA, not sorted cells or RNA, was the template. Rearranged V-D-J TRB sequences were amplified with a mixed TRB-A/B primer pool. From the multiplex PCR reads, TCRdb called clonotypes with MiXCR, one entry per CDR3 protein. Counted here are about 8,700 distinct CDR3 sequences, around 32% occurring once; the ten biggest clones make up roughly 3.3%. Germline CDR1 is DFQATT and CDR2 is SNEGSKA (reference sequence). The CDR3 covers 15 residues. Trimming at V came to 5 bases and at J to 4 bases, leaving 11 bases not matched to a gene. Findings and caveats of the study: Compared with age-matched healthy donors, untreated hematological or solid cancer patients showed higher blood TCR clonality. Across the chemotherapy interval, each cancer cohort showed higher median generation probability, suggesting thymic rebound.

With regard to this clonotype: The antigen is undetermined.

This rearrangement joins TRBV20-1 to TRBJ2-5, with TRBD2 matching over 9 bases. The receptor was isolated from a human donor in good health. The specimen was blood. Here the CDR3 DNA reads TGCAGTGCTGTGAGGGGGGCTAGCGGGATAGAGACCCAGTACTTC. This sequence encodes CSAVRGASGIETQYF.